This T cell receptor beta chain was found in a study of Graves' ophthalmopathy and Graves' hyperthyroidism. Diagnostic conclusions were grounded in clinical symptoms, serum thyroxine, TRAb, thyroid ultrasound and orbital computed tomography. Overall study findings and caveats: It was with 65% to 71% sensitivity and around 72% specificity that the model predicted ophthalmopathy progression. Blood also contained most of the expanded thyroid clonotypes above 0.001 frequency.

For repertoire sequencing, the TCR beta CDR3 regions were amplified from RNA transcripts. In the first round, RT-PCR was carried out with HTBI primers, and a multiplex PCR formed the second round. TCRdb re-derived calls from the multiplex PCR reads in MiXCR, one entry per CDR3 protein. The sample has around 1,200,000 distinct CDR3 sequences; less than 45% are singletons. V was pared by 3 bases and J by 7 bases, with 24 bases between. The germline CDR1 and CDR2 sequences are SEHNR and FQNEAQ (reference sequence). CDR3 size: 17 residues. This clonotype was observed many times. What it binds is not known.

The source material was peripheral blood or thyroid tissue (not recorded which). The chain is built from TRBV7-9 and TRBJ2-5; TRBD1 is a possible D gene (6 bases). The receptor was derived from an adult man with Graves' hyperthyroidism. CDR3 coding DNA: TGTGCCAGCAGCTTGAACAGGGCCTTTAGTCGCTTCGGGACCCAGTACTTC. It yields the protein CASSLNRAFSRFGTQYF. The complete variable domain, with remaining parts taken from reference TRBV7-9 and TRBJ2-5, reads DTGVSQNPRHKITKRGQNVTFRCDPISEHNRLYWYRQTLGQGPEFLTYFQNEAQLEKSRLLSDRFSAERPKGSFSTLEIQRTEQGDSAMYLCASSLNRAFSRFGTQYFGPGTRLLVL.